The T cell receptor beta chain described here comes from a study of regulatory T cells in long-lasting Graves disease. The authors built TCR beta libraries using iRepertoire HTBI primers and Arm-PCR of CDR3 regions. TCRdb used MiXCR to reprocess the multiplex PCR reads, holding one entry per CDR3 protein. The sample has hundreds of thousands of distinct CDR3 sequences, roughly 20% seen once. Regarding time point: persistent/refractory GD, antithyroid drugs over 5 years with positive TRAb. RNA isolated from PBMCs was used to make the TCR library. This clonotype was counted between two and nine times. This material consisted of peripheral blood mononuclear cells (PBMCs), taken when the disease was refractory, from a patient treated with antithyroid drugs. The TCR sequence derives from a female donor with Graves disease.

CDR3 DNA sequence: TGTGCCTGGAGTGTTGCGGGGGAAAAACTGTTTTTT. It translates to CAWSVAGEKLFF. The chain links TRBV30 to TRBJ1-4; no clear D gene. V lost 0 bases and J 8 bases, leaving 7 bases between the germline ends. The CDR3 contains 12 residues. CDR1 and CDR2 (germline): GTSNPN, SVGIG (reference sequence).